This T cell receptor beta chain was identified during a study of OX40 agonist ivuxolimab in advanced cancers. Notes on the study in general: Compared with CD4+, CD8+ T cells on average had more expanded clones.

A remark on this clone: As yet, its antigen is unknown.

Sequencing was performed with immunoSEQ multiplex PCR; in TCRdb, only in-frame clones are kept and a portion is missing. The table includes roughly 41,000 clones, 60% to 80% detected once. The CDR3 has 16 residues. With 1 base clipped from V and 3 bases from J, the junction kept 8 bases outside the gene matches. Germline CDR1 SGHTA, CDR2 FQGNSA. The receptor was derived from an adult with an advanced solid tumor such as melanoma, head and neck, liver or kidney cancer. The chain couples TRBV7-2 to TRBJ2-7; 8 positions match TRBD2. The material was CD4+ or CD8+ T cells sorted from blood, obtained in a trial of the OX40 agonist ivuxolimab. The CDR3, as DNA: TGTGCCAGCAGCTTAGGATTTGACGGGGGGGACTACGAGCAGTACTTC. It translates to CASSLGFDGGDYEQYF.